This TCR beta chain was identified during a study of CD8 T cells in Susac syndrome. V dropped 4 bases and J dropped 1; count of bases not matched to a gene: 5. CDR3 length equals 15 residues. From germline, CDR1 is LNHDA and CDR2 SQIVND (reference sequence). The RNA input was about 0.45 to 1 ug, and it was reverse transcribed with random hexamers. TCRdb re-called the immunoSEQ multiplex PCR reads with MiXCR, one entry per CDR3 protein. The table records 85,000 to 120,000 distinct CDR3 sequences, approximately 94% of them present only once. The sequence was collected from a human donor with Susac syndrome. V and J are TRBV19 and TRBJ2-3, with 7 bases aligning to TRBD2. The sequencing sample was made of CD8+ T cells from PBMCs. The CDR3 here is CASSTSGLGTDTQYF. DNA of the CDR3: TGTGCCAGTAGTACTAGCGGCCTTGGCACAGATACGCAGTATTTT.